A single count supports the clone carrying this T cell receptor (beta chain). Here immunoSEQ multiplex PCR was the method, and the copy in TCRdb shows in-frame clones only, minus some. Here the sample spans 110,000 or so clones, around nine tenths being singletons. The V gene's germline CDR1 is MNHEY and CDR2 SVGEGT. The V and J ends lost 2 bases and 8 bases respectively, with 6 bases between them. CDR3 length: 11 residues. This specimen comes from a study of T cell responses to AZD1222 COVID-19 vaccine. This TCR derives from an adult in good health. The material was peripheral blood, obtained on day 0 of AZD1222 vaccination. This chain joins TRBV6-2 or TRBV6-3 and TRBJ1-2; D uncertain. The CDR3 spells CASSYIGGYTF. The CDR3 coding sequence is TGTGCCAGCAGTTACATCGGCGGCTACACCTTC.